This passage covers 20 T cell receptor beta chains from one sample sequenced in a study of T cells in women clearing cervical HPV infection. The protocol was immunoSEQ multiplex PCR, while the TCRdb copy is restricted to in-frame clones and leaves out a portion. The sample totals about 28,000 clones. The sequenced sample consisted of blood buffy coat. Every receptor here comes from a woman aged 18 to 69 with a cervical HPV16 infection that either progressed to CIN3+ or cleared (not recorded which).

Turning to this clone: The CDR3 end lies 3 residues beyond the end of the read and is filled in from the germline J gene. The gene calls are TRBV18 and TRBJ1-3; D not resolved. Trimming stripped 1 base from V and 0 bases from J, with 13 bases between. The CDR3 length is 17 residues. Germline V gene lookup returns CDR1 KGHSH and CDR2 LQKENI. The part of the CDR3 DNA that was read is TGTGCCAGCTCACCACAGGTGACACTGAGCTCTGGAAACACC. Protein product: CASSPQVTLSSGNT. The CDR3 in full is CASSPQVTLSSGNTIYF. Filled out from reference TRBV18 and TRBJ1-3, the complete variable domain reads NAGVMQNPRHLVRRRGQEARLRCSPMKGHSHVYWYRQLPEEGLKFMVYLQKENIIDESGMPKERFSAEFPKEGPSILRIQQVVRGDSAAYFCASSPQVTLSSGNTIYFGEGSWLTVV.

Concerning this clone itself: The CDR3 end falls 3 residues outside the read, so it is completed with the germline J gene. The chain uses TRBV11-2 and TRBJ2-7; no firm D call. Germline values: CDR1 SGHAT, CDR2 FQNNGV. V gave up 4 bases and J gave up 0 bases, with 13 bases separating them. The CDR3 spans 15 residues. CDR3 DNA, as far as it was read: TGTGCCAGCAGCTCCGCCTATGGGCGCTCCTACGAG. It yields the protein CASSSAYGRSYE. The CDR3, in full, reads CASSSAYGRSYEQYF. Full variable domain (remainder filled in from reference TRBV11-2 and TRBJ2-7): EAGVAQSPRYKIIEKRQSVAFWCNPISGHATLYWYQQILGQGPKLLIQFQNNGVVDDSQLPKDRFSAERLKGVDSTLKIQPAKLEDSAVYLCASSSAYGRSYEQYFGPGTRLTVT.

Turning to this clone: Read sequence stops 3 residues before the CDR3 end, and the germline J gene provides the missing end. The V gene is TRBV18, the J gene TRBJ2-7, with D hard to call. The CDR3 loop spans 15 amino acids. Germline loops: CDR1 KGHSH, CDR2 LQKENI. V lost 4 bases and J 5 bases, leaving 18 bases between the germline ends. CDR3 protein: CASSLKRNTRHEQYF. Incomplete CDR3 DNA: TGTGCCAGCTCACTTAAGCGAAACACTCGGCACGAG.

About this clone: The sequence runs out 3 residues before the end of the CDR3; the remainder is reconstructed from the germline J gene. This rearrangement joins TRBV7-9 to TRBJ2-2; 7 bases are shared with TRBD1. Unmatched junction bases numbered 5, after V lost 0 bases and J lost 7 bases. The germline V gene has CDR1 SEHNR and CDR2 FQNEAQ (reference sequence). This CDR3 region has 15 residues. The DNA read from the CDR3 is TGTGCCAGCAGCTTAGCCAGGGGGAGTGTCGGGGAG. Translation gives CASSLARGSVGE. The full CDR3 reads CASSLARGSVGELFF.

As to this clone: The CDR3 is cut off 3 residues early in the read; its end comes from the germline J gene. The rearrangement links TRBV10-2 to TRBJ2-3; 8 bases fit TRBD2. Germline V CDR1 and CDR2: WSHSY, SAAADI. The CDR3 is 14 residues long. CDR3 DNA, as far as it was read: TGCGCCAGCAGTAGCGGGAGAGAACAAGAGACG. Translated: CASSSGREQET. The whole CDR3 sequence is CASSSGREQETQYF.

Turning to this clone: The read stops 3 residues short of the end of the CDR3; the missing end is completed from the germline J gene. The J gene is TRBJ2-7, the V gene TRBV23-1; 9 nucleotides match TRBD1. TRBV23-1 is known as an ORF, though its function is uncertain. The CDR3 is made up of 14 amino acids. V was pared by 11 bases and J by 6 bases, with 14 bases of the junction left unmatched. The covered CDR3 bases are TGCGCCTGCCCGATTGGACAGGGGTTGTCCGAG. Amino acid sequence: CACPIGQGLSE. The entire CDR3 protein reads CACPIGQGLSEQYF.

Notes on this clone: From the germline J gene comes the end of the CDR3, since the read stops 3 residues before it. The V gene is TRBV14, the J gene TRBJ1-6; the D is unclear. CDR3 length equals 15 residues. CDR1 SGHDN and CDR2 FVKESK come from the germline V gene. Trimming stripped 2 bases from V and 9 bases from J, with 14 bases between. CDR3 in amino acids: CASSQRTNQFSPLHF. CDR3 DNA (partial): TGTGCCAGCAGCCAAAGAACGAACCAGTTTTCACCC.

As to this clone: The read ends 3 residues before the CDR3 terminus; that terminus is restored from the germline J gene. The chain carries TRBV2 and TRBJ2-4; TRBD2 matches 9 bases. Germline-derived CDR1 and CDR2 are SNHLY and FYNNEI. The CDR3 runs 17 residues. Germline trimming cut 5 bases from V and 1 base from J; bases unmatched to any gene: 9. CDR3 loop: CASSTQIAGAAKNIQYF. The sequenced CDR3 bases are TGTGCCAGCAGTACCCAAATAGCGGGAGCTGCCAAAAACATT.

As to this clone: The read terminates 3 residues ahead of where the CDR3 ends, so the germline J gene completes it. This chain links TRBV5-1 with TRBJ2-4, with 10 positions matching TRBD2. Germline CDR1 reads SGHRS; CDR2 reads YFSETQ. This CDR3 has 15 residues. The V and J ends lost 5 bases and 7 bases, in that order; junction bases with no gene match: 9. The CDR3 DNA, read in part, is TGCGCCAGCAGACTAGCGGGGAGCGAACGGAACATT. Encoded protein: CASRLAGSERNI. The CDR3 as a whole reads CASRLAGSERNIQYF.

About this clone itself: The read terminates 3 residues ahead of where the CDR3 ends, so the germline J gene completes it. V and J are TRBV19 and TRBJ2-1; 10 bases line up with TRBD1. The CDR3 spans 18 residues. Looked up from germline, CDR1 is LNHDA and CDR2 is SQIVND (reference sequence). The J segment lost 0 bases and the V segment lost 3 bases, leaving 8 bases of the junction unmatched. CDR3 bases read: TGTGCCAGTAGTATTGGTCCGGGACAGGGGATCTCCTACAATGAG. This translates into CASSIGPGQGISYNE. Given in full, the CDR3 is CASSIGPGQGISYNEQFF.

A note on this clone: The sequence runs out 3 residues before the end of the CDR3; the remainder is reconstructed from the germline J gene. This chain connects TRBV6-2 or TRBV6-3 to TRBJ1-5; D gene uncertain. V was trimmed by 8 bases and J by 3 bases, leaving 11 bases between them. The germline gives CDR1 MNHEY, CDR2 SVGEGT. The CDR3 totals 13 residues. The sequenced part of the CDR3 DNA is TGTGCCAGCGGAAGCGTTACCAATCAGCCC. It is translated as CASGSVTNQP. In full, the CDR3 reads CASGSVTNQPQHF.

As to this clone: The read ends 3 residues early relative to the CDR3; the germline J gene fills the gap. The V gene is TRBV20-1, the J gene TRBJ1-3, with D unresolved. The germline CDR1 and CDR2 sequences are DFQATT and SNEGSKA (reference sequence). Trimming shortened V by 6 bases and J by 6 bases, and 9 bases separated the two germline ends. The CDR3 extends over 11 amino acids. The covered CDR3 bases are TGCAGTGCAGCCCTTAAAAACACC. It translates to CSAALKNT. The full CDR3 is CSAALKNTIYF.

Notes on this clone: The missing CDR3 end, 3 residues past where the read stops, is filled in from the germline J gene. The rearrangement uses TRBV11-3 and TRBJ1-1, with D unclear. Trimming removed 4 bases from V and 5 bases from J, with 11 bases in between. Germline CDR1 SGHNT, CDR2 YENEEA. The CDR3 loop spans 13 amino acids. The part of the CDR3 DNA that was read is TGTGCCAGCAGCTCCCGGAGAGGGACTGAA. Its protein is CASSSRRGTE. The full CDR3 sequence reads CASSSRRGTEAFF.

Details on this clone: Relative to the germline gene, one junction end is altered; a read error may explain this. The read ends 3 residues shy of where the CDR3 ends; the end is completed using the germline J gene. Other DNA sequences within the sample encode an identical CDR3. J is TRBJ1-3 and V is TRBV2, with D perhaps matching TRBD1 (5 bases). This CDR3 has 15 amino acids. From germline, CDR1 is SNHLY and CDR2 FYNNEI. CDR3 residues: CASSEQGLSGNTIYF. Partial CDR3 DNA: TGTGCAAGCAGTGAGCAGGGCCTCTCTGGAAACACC.

As for this clone: The observed sequence ends 3 residues before the CDR3 terminus, with the missing tail filled in from the germline J gene. The chain combines TRBV30 with TRBJ1-4, with TRBD1 matching over 8 bases. From germline, CDR1 is GTSNPN and CDR2 SVGIG (reference sequence). The CDR3 runs 13 residues. The CDR3 bases that were read are TGTGCCTGGAGCGGACAGGGATCTCCACCA. It translates to CAWSGQGSPP. In full, the CDR3 is CAWSGQGSPPLFF.

On this clone itself: Sequencing ends 3 residues short of the CDR3 end; the germline J gene provides the rest. The genes are TRBV2 and TRBJ1-1; D call uncertain. CDR3 size: 13 residues. Germline assignment: CDR1 SNHLY and CDR2 FYNNEI. V dropped 8 bases and J dropped 0 bases, with 10 bases sitting between them. The DNA read from the CDR3 is TGTGCCAGCGTTAATTCAGTGAACACTGAA. Translated, it gives CASVNSVNTE. The CDR3 in its entirety is CASVNSVNTEAFF.

About this clone: The CDR3 extends 3 residues past the end of the read, so its final part is completed from the germline J gene. V usage is TRBV11-2 and J usage is TRBJ2-3; D gene uncertain. The CDR3 has 13 amino acids. In germline, CDR1 is SGHAT, CDR2 FQNNGV. CDR3 loop: CASSIQPQETQYF. The sequenced part of the CDR3 DNA is TGTGCCAGCAGCATTCAACCCCAGGAGACG. The variable domain in full, with the rest retrieved from reference TRBV11-2 and TRBJ2-3, is EAGVAQSPRYKIIEKRQSVAFWCNPISGHATLYWYQQILGQGPKLLIQFQNNGVVDDSQLPKDRFSAERLKGVDSTLKIQPAKLEDSAVYLCASSIQPQETQYFGPGTRLTVL.

On this clone: The sequence runs out 3 residues before the end of the CDR3; the remainder is reconstructed from the germline J gene. The chain couples TRBV20-1 to TRBJ2-3; the D is unclear. Germline CDR1 reads DFQATT; CDR2 reads SNEGSKA (reference sequence). V gave up 7 bases and J gave up 2 bases, with 13 bases separating them. This CDR3 region has 13 residues. The DNA read from the CDR3 is TGCAGTGGAAAGAACCAAGCCACAGATACG. This translates into CSGKNQATDT. From start to end, the CDR3 is CSGKNQATDTQYF.

With regard to this clone: The sequence runs out 3 residues before the end of the CDR3; the remainder is reconstructed from the germline J gene. The chain joins TRBV19 to TRBJ2-4; 11 bases line up with TRBD1. Per the germline V gene, CDR1 is LNHDA and CDR2 is SQIVND (reference sequence). The CDR3 has 16 amino acids. Here the CDR3 reads CASRLTFGQGAQGQYF. Incomplete CDR3 DNA: TGTGCCAGTAGACTTACTTTTGGACAGGGGGCTCAAGGT.

For this clone: The read comes to an end 3 residues before the CDR3 does, leaving the germline J gene to fill in the end. The chain links TRBV5-4 to TRBJ1-2; TRBD1 might be the D (6 bases). CDR1 and CDR2 from the germline V gene are SGHNT and YYREEE (reference sequence). CDR3 length equals 12 residues. V lost 0 bases to trimming and J lost 7 bases, with 7 bases between them. This chain's CDR3 is CASSLDRVGYTF. The sequenced part of the CDR3 DNA is TGTGCCAGCAGCTTGGACAGGGTTGGC.